This is a list of T cell receptor beta chains from one sample in a study of T cell responses to AZD1222 COVID-19 vaccine. Assay: immunoSEQ multiplex PCR; the TCRdb copy retains only in-frame clones and omits some. The sample gives around 140,000 clones, approximately 93% of which show up once; roughly 5.6% is in the top ten. The specimen comprised peripheral blood, sampled on day 0 of AZD1222 vaccination. Receptor source: an adult in good health. CDR3s leave out the opening cysteine and the closing phenylalanine or tryptophan.

V | CDR3
TRBV7-3 | ASSETGARGYT
TRBV3-1/TRBV3-2 | ASSQRSGGDEQF
TRBV7-9 | ASSLVGSSGNEQF
TRBV30 | AWSVGTERNTIY
TRBV7-9 | ASSSGTVSTGELF
TRBV29-1 | SGWGMAGSKGVNTEAF
TRBV7-6 | ASSLGGRDEEGYT
TRBV28 | ASRKQGLLGAF
TRBV15 | ATSRDFWGLETQY
TRBV15 | ATSRAGGALDNEQF
TRBV10-3 | AISESVEFGEAF
TRBV2 | ASSARGVTEAF
TRBV24-1 | ATRDLTDTQY
TRBV18 | ASSPPGDSYNEQF
TRBV7-8 | ASSLRLADEQF
TRBV9 | ASSVAGGPALGTDTQY
TRBV5-4 | ASRGGAEAYQETQY
TRBV19 | ASSIDSQGGEQY
TRBV2 | ASSEGQPNSPLH
TRBV6-5 | ASKIREYSNQPQH
TRBV4-3 | ASSHNRGLGSPLH
TRBV19 | ASSKGRGLVGTEAF
TRBV6-6 | ASSYLTGAHNEQF
TRBV7-2 | ASTSQGGTYSGANVLT
TRBV10-1 | ASPQKEPGLAVTYNEQF
TRBV5-4 | ASSSLWGQGARVETEAF